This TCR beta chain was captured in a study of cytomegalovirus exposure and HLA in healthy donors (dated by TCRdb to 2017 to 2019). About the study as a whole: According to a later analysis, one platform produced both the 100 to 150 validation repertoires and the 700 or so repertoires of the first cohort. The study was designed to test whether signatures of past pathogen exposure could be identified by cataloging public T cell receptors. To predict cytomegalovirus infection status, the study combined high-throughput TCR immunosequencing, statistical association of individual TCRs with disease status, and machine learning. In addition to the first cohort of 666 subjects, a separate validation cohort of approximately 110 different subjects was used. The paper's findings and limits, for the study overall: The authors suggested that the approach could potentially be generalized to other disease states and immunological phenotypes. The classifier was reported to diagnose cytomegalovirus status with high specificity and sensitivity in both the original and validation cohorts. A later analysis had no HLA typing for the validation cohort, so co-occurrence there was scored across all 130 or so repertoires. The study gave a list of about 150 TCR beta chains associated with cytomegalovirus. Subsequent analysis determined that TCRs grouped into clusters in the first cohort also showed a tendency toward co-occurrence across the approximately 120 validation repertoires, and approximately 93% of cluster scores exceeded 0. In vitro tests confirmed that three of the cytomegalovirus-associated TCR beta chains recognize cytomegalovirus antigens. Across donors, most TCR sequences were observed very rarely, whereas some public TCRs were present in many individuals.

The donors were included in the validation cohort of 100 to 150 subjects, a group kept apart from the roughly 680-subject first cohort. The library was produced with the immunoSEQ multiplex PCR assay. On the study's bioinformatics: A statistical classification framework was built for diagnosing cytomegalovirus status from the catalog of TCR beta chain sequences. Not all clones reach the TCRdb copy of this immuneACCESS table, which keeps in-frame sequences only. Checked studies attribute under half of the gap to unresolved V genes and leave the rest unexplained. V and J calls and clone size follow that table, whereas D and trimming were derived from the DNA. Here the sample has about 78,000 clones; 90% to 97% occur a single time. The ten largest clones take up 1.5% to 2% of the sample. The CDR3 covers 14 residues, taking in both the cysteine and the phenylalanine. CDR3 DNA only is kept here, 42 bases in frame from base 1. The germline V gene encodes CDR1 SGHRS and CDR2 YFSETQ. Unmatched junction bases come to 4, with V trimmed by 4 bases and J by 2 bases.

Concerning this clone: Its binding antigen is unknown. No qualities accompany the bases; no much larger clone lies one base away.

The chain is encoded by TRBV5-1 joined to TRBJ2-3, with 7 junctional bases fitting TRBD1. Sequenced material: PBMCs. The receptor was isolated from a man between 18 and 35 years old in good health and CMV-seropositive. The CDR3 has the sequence CASSRDSPTDTQYF. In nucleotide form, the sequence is TGCGCCAGCAGCCGGGACAGTCCCACAGATACGCAGTATTTT.